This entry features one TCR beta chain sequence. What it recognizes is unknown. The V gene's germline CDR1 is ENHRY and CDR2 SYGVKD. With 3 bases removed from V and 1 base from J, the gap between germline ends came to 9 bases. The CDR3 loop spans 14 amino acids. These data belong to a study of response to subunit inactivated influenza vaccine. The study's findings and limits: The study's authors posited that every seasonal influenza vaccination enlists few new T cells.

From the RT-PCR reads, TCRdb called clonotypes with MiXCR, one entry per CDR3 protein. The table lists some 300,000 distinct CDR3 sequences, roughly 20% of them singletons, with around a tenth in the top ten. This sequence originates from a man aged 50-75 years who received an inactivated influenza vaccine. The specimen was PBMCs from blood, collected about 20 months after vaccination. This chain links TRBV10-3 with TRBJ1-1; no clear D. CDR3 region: CAISDGKGNTEAFF. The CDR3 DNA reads TGTGCCATCAGTGACGGGAAGGGGAACACTGAAGCTTTCTTT.